The 24 T cell receptor beta chains given below trace back to one sample, sequenced in a study of CD8 T cells in Susac syndrome. The RNA input was about 0.5 to 1 ug, and it was reverse transcribed with random hexamers. TCRdb independently ran MiXCR on the immunoSEQ multiplex PCR reads; one entry per CDR3 protein. The sample lists nearly 200,000 distinct CDR3 sequences, around 96% seen once, with 0.093% in the top ten. Sequencing was performed on CD4+ T cells from PBMCs. The receptors derive from a human donor with multiple sclerosis.

The V call is TRBV3-1, the J call TRBJ2-2; 8 nucleotides match TRBD1. Trimming took 6 bases from V and 3 from J; bases not matched to a gene: 3. CDR1 and CDR2 from the germline V gene are LGHDT and YNNKEL (reference sequence). CDR3 size: 14 residues. This CDR3 reads CASSRTGYTGELFF. CDR3 DNA: TGTGCCAGCAGTCGGACAGGGTACACCGGGGAGCTGTTTTTT.

The V gene is TRBV18, the J gene TRBJ1-4; tentative D call: TRBD1 (5 bases). The CDR3 is 15 residues long. V lost 2 bases and J 6 bases, leaving 13 bases between the germline ends. The germline gives CDR1 KGHSH, CDR2 LQKENI. The CDR3 nucleotides read TGTGCCAGCTCACCATGGGGGGGACGTGATGAAAAACTGTTTTTT. This encodes CASSPWGGRDEKLFF.

The CDR3 here is CSARARLGRADSPLHF. As DNA, the CDR3 is TGCAGTGCTAGAGCCCGTCTGGGCAGGGCTGATTCACCCCTCCACTTT. This chain uses TRBV20-1 with TRBJ1-6, with D possibly being TRBD1 (5 bases). Trimming removed 1 base at V and 8 bases at J, with 18 bases between. Germline CDR1 reads DFQATT; CDR2 reads SNEGSKA (reference sequence). The CDR3 consists of 16 residues.

The chain links TRBV5-1 to TRBJ1-1; D perhaps matches TRBD1 (5 bases). Germline CDR1 SGHRS, CDR2 YFSETQ. With 0 bases removed from V and 1 base from J, the gap between germline ends came to 13 bases. The CDR3 contains 16 residues. CDR3 protein: CASSLVSGRQNTEAFF. CDR3 nucleotide sequence: TGCGCCAGCAGCTTGGTATCGGGACGGCAGAACACTGAAGCTTTCTTT.

The V gene is TRBV15, the J gene TRBJ2-1; TRBD1 aligns across 10 bases. From germline, CDR1 is LNHNV and CDR2 YYDKDF (reference sequence). The V and J ends lost 4 bases and 9 bases, in that order; junction bases with no gene match: 9. CDR3 size: 15 residues. This chain's CDR3 is CATSIAGTGAGEQFF. CDR3 in DNA: TGTGCCACCAGCATCGCCGGGACAGGGGCCGGTGAGCAGTTCTTC.

The rearrangement uses TRBV20-1 and TRBJ2-5; D is unresolved. This CDR3 region has 12 residues. Germline-derived CDR1 and CDR2 are DFQATT and SNEGSKA (reference sequence). Trimming stripped 2 bases from V and 5 bases from J, with 9 bases between. Here the CDR3 reads CSARNGPETQYF. For the CDR3, the DNA is TGCAGTGCTAGAAATGGACCGGAGACCCAGTACTTC.

The CDR3 protein is CASSPFTEQYF. The DNA for the CDR3 is TGTGCCAGCAGTCCGTTTACCGAGCAGTACTTC. The chain carries TRBV6-6 and TRBJ2-7; D ambiguous. CDR3 length: 11 amino acids. Germline-derived CDR1 and CDR2 are MNHNY and SVGAGI (reference sequence). Deletions cut 5 bases from V and 6 bases from J, with 8 bases between.

V gene TRBV23-1 combines with J gene TRBJ2-3; perhaps TRBD2 as D (5 bases). TRBV23-1 carries the ORF label, with uncertain function. With 0 bases removed from V and 0 bases from J, the gap between germline ends came to 10 bases. The CDR3 has 16 amino acids. The CDR3 bases are TGCGCCAGCAGTCAATCGGGAGATGATAGCACAGATACGCAGTATTTT. Protein product: CASSQSGDDSTDTQYF.

The chain uses TRBV20-1 and TRBJ1-1; 7 nucleotides agree with TRBD1. V was clipped by 6 bases and J by 3 bases; unmatched bases: 4. The V gene's germline CDR1 is DFQATT and CDR2 SNEGSKA (reference sequence). This CDR3 has 12 amino acids. CDR3 protein: CSAIGGHTEAFF. The CDR3 coding sequence is TGCAGTGCGATAGGGGGCCACACTGAAGCTTTCTTT.

The chain uses TRBV20-1 and TRBJ1-2; 7 bases fit TRBD1. Germline V gives CDR1 DFQATT, CDR2 SNEGSKA (reference sequence). With V trimmed by 5 bases and J by 8 bases, 11 bases remained unmatched. CDR3 length equals 13 residues. The CDR3, as DNA: TGCAGTGCTCTTCCCGGGACAGTCTCCGGCTACACCTTC. Translated, it gives CSALPGTVSGYTF.

The V call is TRBV5-1, the J call TRBJ2-1; D call uncertain. Germline CDR1 reads SGHRS; CDR2 reads YFSETQ. The CDR3 spans 13 residues. V gave up 0 bases and J gave up 8 bases, with 9 bases separating them. CDR3 in amino acids: CASSLGGQDEQFF. The CDR3 DNA sequence: TGCGCCAGCAGCTTGGGGGGTCAGGATGAGCAGTTCTTC. Filled out from reference TRBV5-1 and TRBJ2-1, the complete variable domain reads KAGVTQTPRYLIKTRGQQVTLSCSPISGHRSVSWYQQTPGQGLQFLFEYFSETQRNKGNFPGRFSGRQFSNSRSEMNVSTLELGDSALYLCASSLGGQDEQFFGPGTRLTVL.

In nucleotides, the CDR3 is TGCAGTGCTAGAGATTACGGACAGGGAACTCGGGACTATGGCTACACCTTC. Encoded protein: CSARDYGQGTRDYGYTF. This rearrangement joins TRBV20-1 to TRBJ1-2, with 8 bases aligning to TRBD1. This CDR3 spans 17 amino acids. J gave up 3 bases and V 0 bases, and 12 bases lay outside the gene matches. The V gene's germline CDR1 is DFQATT and CDR2 SNEGSKA (reference sequence).

This clonotype was detected only once. The chain couples TRBV20-1 to TRBJ2-7, with a tentative D call TRBD2 (5 bases). The germline V gene encodes CDR1 DFQATT and CDR2 SNEGSKA (reference sequence). Between the trimmed V and J ends, which lost 3 bases and 6 bases, there was a span of 9 bases. This CDR3 has 11 residues. The CDR3 DNA sequence: TGCAGTGCTAGTCCCGAGGGCGAGCAGTACTTC. Translation: CSASPEGEQYF.

The V call is TRBV30, the J call TRBJ1-2, with D perhaps TRBD1 (6 bases). This CDR3 has 14 residues. Trimming shortened V by 2 bases and J by 4 bases, and 14 bases separated the two germline ends. Germline V gene lookup returns CDR1 GTSNPN and CDR2 SVGIG (reference sequence). The CDR3 DNA is TGTGCCTGGAGTCCCAAAAACAGGGTCTATGGCTACACCTTC. Amino acids: CAWSPKNRVYGYTF.

The chain recombines TRBV27 with TRBJ1-1; a weak D match, TRBD1 (5 bases). CDR3 size: 13 residues. Germline CDR1 MNHEY, CDR2 SMNVEV (reference sequence). Deletions cut 4 bases from V and 7 bases from J, with 13 bases between. The CDR3 nucleotides are TGTGCCAGCAGTTCCCCGACAGTGATTGAAGCTTTCTTT. This translates into CASSSPTVIEAFF.

The chain joins TRBV20-1 to TRBJ2-4; D gene uncertain. Looked up from germline, CDR1 is DFQATT and CDR2 is SNEGSKA (reference sequence). Trimming cost V 0 bases and J 7 bases, with 7 bases left between them. The CDR3 is made up of 12 amino acids. CDR3 in DNA: TGCAGTGCTAGAGAGAATCGCAACATTCAGTACTTC. It codes for CSARENRNIQYF.

The V call is TRBV12-3 or TRBV12-4, the J call TRBJ1-2; maybe TRBD1 (6 bases). V lost 2 bases and J 8 bases, leaving 15 bases between the germline ends. This CDR3 spans 14 amino acids. The DNA for the CDR3 is TGTGCCAGCAGTTTACGGACAGACCGTTGGGGCTACACCTTC. This encodes CASSLRTDRWGYTF.

The gene calls are TRBV7-9 and TRBJ1-2; D may be TRBD1 (6 bases). CDR1 is SEHNR, CDR2 FQNEAQ, per germline (reference sequence). This CDR3 is 14 amino acids long. Trimming shortened V by 4 bases and J by 4 bases, and 13 bases separated the two germline ends. The CDR3 DNA follows: TGTGCCAGCAGCTGGGGGCAGCCAACCTATGGCTACACCTTC. Its translation: CASSWGQPTYGYTF.

The V call is TRBV20-1, the J call TRBJ1-1, with D tentatively TRBD1 (5 bases). Trimming took off 5 bases at V and 4 bases at J, with 20 bases between the two ends. CDR1 and CDR2 (germline): DFQATT, SNEGSKA (reference sequence). The length of the CDR3 is 15 residues. CDR3 nucleotide sequence: TGCAGTGCTCTAGCACGTAGGGGCGGTGGCACTGAAGCTTTCTTT. Translation: CSALARRGGGTEAFF.

The CDR3 loop is CSVLLAGSTDTQYF. The CDR3 DNA sequence: TGCAGCGTTCTTTTGGCGGGAAGCACAGATACGCAGTATTTT. The chain links TRBV29-1 to TRBJ2-3; TRBD2 might be the D (6 bases). This CDR3 contains 14 residues. The V and J ends lost 5 bases and 0 bases respectively, with 12 bases between them. Per germline, CDR1 SQVTM and CDR2 ANQGSEA.

The chain uses TRBV30 and TRBJ2-3, with D possibly being TRBD1 (5 bases). Germline V gives CDR1 GTSNPN, CDR2 SVGIG (reference sequence). CDR3 length: 12 amino acids. The V and J ends lost 2 bases and 7 bases respectively, with 10 bases between them. The CDR3 bases are TGTGCCTGGAGTCCCGGACAAAATACGCAGTATTTT. It specifies CAWSPGQNTQYF.

J is TRBJ1-1 and V is TRBV3-1, with D possibly being TRBD1 (5 bases). The CDR3 runs 15 residues. With 4 bases removed from V and 1 base from J, the gap between germline ends came to 13 bases. Per germline, CDR1 LGHDT and CDR2 YNNKEL (reference sequence). CDR3 in DNA: TGTGCCAGCAGCCTCCGGGGAGGGGAGAACACTGAAGCTTTCTTT. It encodes CASSLRGGENTEAFF. Full variable domain (missing parts from reference TRBV3-1 and TRBJ1-1): DTAVSQTPKYLVTQMGNDKSIKCEQNLGHDTMYWYKQDSKKFLKIMFSYNNKELIINETVPNRFSPKSPDKAHLNLHINSLELGDSAVYFCASSLRGGENTEAFFGQGTRLTVV.

This chain uses TRBV9 with TRBJ2-2, with 10 positions matching TRBD2. Trimming at V came to 4 bases and at J to 4 bases, leaving 4 bases not matched to a gene. The CDR3 loop spans 15 amino acids. CDR1 is SGDLS and CDR2 is YYNGEE in the germline V gene. The CDR3, as DNA: TGTGCCAGCAGCTCCTTAGCGGGAGGCACCGGGGAGCTGTTTTTT. Translated, it gives CASSSLAGGTGELFF.

V is TRBV18 and J is TRBJ2-7; D tentatively fits TRBD1 or TRBD2 (5 bases each). Germline V gene lookup returns CDR1 KGHSH and CDR2 LQKENI. The CDR3 extends over 13 amino acids. Trimming shortened V by 6 bases and J by 3 bases, and 12 bases separated the two germline ends. As DNA, the CDR3 is TGTGCCAGCTCGCATGGGACCCTCTACGAGCAGTACTTC. Translated, it gives CASSHGTLYEQYF. Using reference TRBV18 and TRBJ2-7 for the parts outside the CDR3, the full variable domain is NAGVMQNPRHLVRRRGQEARLRCSPMKGHSHVYWYRQLPEEGLKFMVYLQKENIIDESGMPKERFSAEFPKEGPSILRIQQVVRGDSAAYFCASSHGTLYEQYFGPGTRLTVT.